Presented here are 26 T cell receptor beta chains from one specimen sequenced in a study of cytomegalovirus exposure and HLA in healthy donors. PCR amplification relied on 60 Vbeta primers (plus 13 Jbeta primers). The repertoire was sequenced with immunoSEQ multiplex PCR; TCRdb's copy has only in-frame clones and lacks some. The repertoire holds more than 150,000 clones, with around 72% as singletons. Specimen: PBMCs. The receptors were gathered from a woman aged 40 to 50 in good health and CMV-seropositive.

At least ten counts were recorded for this clone. The CDR3 loop is CASSYEQGNYYEQYF. The CDR3, as DNA: TGTGCCAGCAGTTATGAGCAGGGAAATTACTACGAGCAGTACTTC. This sequence joins TRBV2 and TRBJ2-7, with D tentatively TRBD1 (5 bases). CDR3 length: 15 residues. Germline V lookup: CDR1 SNHLY, CDR2 FYNNEI. V lost 5 bases, J lost 3 bases, and 17 bases lay in between.

The chain is built from TRBV5-1 and TRBJ1-4; D uncertain. The CDR3 is made up of 15 amino acids. The V and J ends lost 0 bases and 4 bases respectively, with 10 bases between them. The germline CDR1 and CDR2 sequences are SGHRS and YFSETQ. The CDR3 nucleotides read TGCGCCAGCAGCTTGGCTGAGGGCCTTAATGAAAAACTGTTTTTT. It specifies CASSLAEGLNEKLFF.

This clone was seen a few times. The V gene is TRBV5-1, the J gene TRBJ2-7; possibly TRBD1 for D (6 bases). The CDR3 has 12 residues. Germline values: CDR1 SGHRS, CDR2 YFSETQ. Deletions cut 6 bases from V and 5 bases from J, with 12 bases between. This CDR3 reads CASTKQGHEQYF. The CDR3 DNA sequence: TGCGCCAGCACTAAACAGGGACACGAGCAGTACTTC.

As regards this clone: At one boundary the junction diverges from the germline segment, which might be a read error. V and J are TRBV7-9 and TRBJ2-7, with D uncertain. This CDR3 spans 12 amino acids. From germline, CDR1 is SEHNR and CDR2 FQNEAQ (reference sequence). As DNA, the CDR3 is TGTTCCAGCAGCCTACTTAGCCTCGAGCAGTACTTC. Amino acid sequence: CSSSLLSLEQYF.

The chain employs TRBV27 and TRBJ2-3; 9 nucleotides match TRBD2. The CDR3 spans 14 residues. The trim removed 3 bases at V and 3 bases at J, leaving 1 base unmatched. CDR1 is MNHEY, CDR2 SMNVEV, per germline (reference sequence). CDR3 amino acids: CASSFGLATDTQYF. Written as DNA, the CDR3 is TGTGCCAGCAGTTTCGGACTAGCGACAGATACGCAGTATTTT.

J is TRBJ1-1 and V is TRBV5-1; D unresolved. Germline V lookup: CDR1 SGHRS, CDR2 YFSETQ. The V end lost 0 bases, the J end lost 2 bases, and 8 bases lay between the germline ends. The length of the CDR3 is 14 residues. The CDR3 reads CASSLGAGNTEAFF. CDR3 coding DNA: TGCGCCAGCAGCTTGGGTGCAGGCAACACTGAAGCTTTCTTT.

The chain links TRBV6-4 to TRBJ2-1, with D tentatively TRBD2 (6 bases). The CDR3 is 14 residues long. Germline V lookup: CDR1 MRHNA, CDR2 SNTAGT. V lost 6 bases and J 2 bases, leaving 11 bases between the germline ends. This CDR3 is CASSRDFAYNEQFF. In nucleotides, the CDR3 is TGTGCCAGCAGCCGGGACTTTGCCTACAATGAGCAGTTCTTC.

The chain couples TRBV5-1 to TRBJ1-2, with a possible D match to TRBD1 (5 bases). The germline V gene encodes CDR1 SGHRS and CDR2 YFSETQ. Trimming shortened V by 6 bases and J by 7 bases, and 19 bases separated the two germline ends. CDR3 length: 14 residues. The CDR3 here is CASNGGDLSGGYTF. DNA for the CDR3: TGCGCCAGCAACGGAGGGGATCTCTCGGGTGGCTACACCTTC.

In regard to this clone: The junction departs from the called germline gene at one end, perhaps through a read error. The genes are TRBV7-3 and TRBJ2-1; 13 bases fit TRBD2. The germline gives CDR1 SGHTA, CDR2 FQGTGA. The CDR3 runs 16 residues. CDR3 amino acids: CSSSHAGLAGVDEQFF. For the CDR3, the DNA is TGTTCCAGCAGCCATGCCGGACTAGCGGGGGTCGATGAGCAGTTCTTC.

The genes are TRBV7-3 and TRBJ1-1, with 7 bases identical to TRBD1. There are 13 residues in the CDR3. V shed 10 bases and J 3 bases; nucleotides not matched to a gene: 8. From germline, CDR1 is SGHTA and CDR2 FQGTGA. CDR3 protein: CANNLTGDTEAFF. The CDR3 nucleotides are TGTGCCAACAACCTCACAGGGGACACTGAAGCTTTCTTT.

This clone is labeled as medium-sized. The chain uses TRBV4-1 and TRBJ2-7; TRBD1 aligns across 8 bases. The junction had 0 bases not matched to a gene; V was cut back by 4 bases and J by 4 bases. Germline assignment: CDR1 MGHRA and CDR2 YSYEKL. This CDR3 spans 12 amino acids. CDR3 sequence reads: CASSRTGYEQYF. DNA of the CDR3: TGCGCCAGCAGCCGGACAGGGTACGAGCAGTACTTC.

The chain joins TRBV5-1 to TRBJ2-2; 15 bases align to TRBD2. The CDR3 contains 15 residues. V gave up 4 bases and J gave up 5 bases; unmatched junction bases: 0. Germline lookup yields CDR1 SGHRS and CDR2 YFSETQ. In DNA form, the CDR3 reads TGCGCCAGCAGCGGGACTAGCGGGGGGACCGGGGAGCTGTTTTTT. Translating it yields CASSGTSGGTGELFF.

The chain recombines TRBV9 with TRBJ1-5; D not resolved. The CDR3 is made up of 13 amino acids. Germline CDR1 is SGDLS and CDR2 is YYNGEE. Trimming pared 4 bases from V and 5 bases from J, leaving 10 bases between. The chain's CDR3 is CASSLSVDQPQHF. DNA of the CDR3: TGTGCCAGCAGCTTGAGCGTCGATCAGCCCCAGCATTTT.

Here the CDR3 reads CTSSRQLAGGTYEQYF. The CDR3 region has the DNA TGCACCAGCAGCCGCCAACTAGCGGGGGGAACCTACGAGCAGTACTTC. The chain employs TRBV1 and TRBJ2-7; the D call in the table, TRBD2, was not verified against the DNA. TRBV1 is noted as a pseudogene. The CDR3 has 16 residues.

This clone was counted between two and nine times. V and J are TRBV2 and TRBJ1-3; D ambiguous. Germline V gene sequence: CDR1 SNHLY, CDR2 FYNNEI. This CDR3 comprises 11 residues. V dropped 6 bases and J dropped 8 bases, with 8 bases sitting between them. In DNA form, the CDR3 reads TGTGCCAGCAGCCCGGCGGACACCATATATTTT. This codes for CASSPADTIYF. The full variable domain, with the rest looked up from reference TRBV2 and TRBJ1-3, is EPEVTQTPSHQVTQMGQEVILRCVPISNHLYFYWYRQILGQKVEFLVSFYNNEISEKSEIFDDQFSVERPDGSNFTLKIRSTKLEDSAMYFCASSPADTIYFGEGSWLTVV.

The rearrangement links TRBV9 to TRBJ2-1, with 7 bases lining up with TRBD2. The J segment lost 1 base and the V segment lost 0 bases, leaving 1 base of the junction unmatched. Germline V gives CDR1 SGDLS, CDR2 YYNGEE. The CDR3 has 15 amino acids. The DNA of the CDR3 is TGTGCCAGCAGCGTAGACGGGGGGTCCTACAATGAGCAGTTCTTC. Protein product: CASSVDGGSYNEQFF. Variable domain in full (rest from reference TRBV9 and TRBJ2-1): DSGVTQTPKHLITATGQRVTLRCSPRSGDLSVYWYQQSLDQGLQFLIQYYNGEERAKGNILERFSAQQFPDLHSELNLSSLELGDSALYFCASSVDGGSYNEQFFGPGTRLTVL.

This clone came up a few times. This rearrangement joins TRBV5-5 to TRBJ1-3; D not certain. Germline V gene lookup returns CDR1 SGHKS and CDR2 YYEKEE (reference sequence). The CDR3 covers 16 residues. Trimming took off 4 bases at V and 2 bases at J, with 16 bases between the two ends. CDR3 DNA sequence: TGTGCCAGCAGCCCCTGGGTAGCCGGGACTGGAAACACCATATATTTT. As protein: CASSPWVAGTGNTIYF.

This clone appeared a few times. The chain combines TRBV10-3 with TRBJ1-5, with D possibly matching TRBD1 (5 bases). CDR3 length: 16 residues. Trimming pared 2 bases from V and 1 base from J, leaving 12 bases between. The germline gives CDR1 ENHRY, CDR2 SYGVKD. The CDR3 DNA reads TGTGCCATCAGTGAGCGGGCAGGGAGGAGCAATCAGCCCCAGCATTTT. Residues: CAISERAGRSNQPQHF.

J is TRBJ2-1 and V is TRBV7-7, with D possibly being TRBD1 (5 bases). Trimming removed 5 bases from V and 6 bases from J, with 11 bases in between. The CDR3 is 13 residues long. Germline V CDR1 and CDR2: SSHAT, FNYEAQ (reference sequence). The chain's CDR3 is CASSRDRINEQFF. CDR3 nucleotide sequence: TGTGCCAGCAGCCGAGACAGAATCAATGAGCAGTTCTTC.

V and J are TRBV19 and TRBJ2-5; 7 bases are shared with TRBD1. Germline V gene data show CDR1 as LNHDA and CDR2 as SQIVND (reference sequence). V lost 11 bases and J lost 4; bases outside the gene matches: 10. This CDR3 comprises 13 residues. The CDR3 reads CAVARGYGETQYF. The CDR3, as DNA: TGTGCCGTAGCCAGGGGGTACGGAGAGACCCAGTACTTC.

This clone turned up a few times. This chain connects TRBV30 to TRBJ1-5; unclear D gene. CDR3 length: 12 residues. Germline-derived CDR1 and CDR2 are GTSNPN and SVGIG (reference sequence). V lost 4 bases to trimming and J lost 4 bases, with 8 bases between them. The CDR3 protein is CAWNYGNQPQHF. The CDR3 region has the DNA TGTGCCTGGAACTACGGAAATCAGCCCCAGCATTTT.

The genes are TRBV2 and TRBJ2-7; D is uncertain. Germline V lookup: CDR1 SNHLY, CDR2 FYNNEI. The CDR3 has 12 residues. V dropped 4 bases and J dropped 4 bases, with 8 bases sitting between them. The CDR3 nucleotides read TGTGCCAGCAGTGTGACCGGGTACGAGCAGTACTTC. Residues: CASSVTGYEQYF.

There are a few counts of this clone. The chain carries TRBV28 and TRBJ1-5, with a weak D call TRBD1 (6 bases). Germline CDR1 reads MDHEN; CDR2 reads SYDVKM. The V end was cut by 4 bases, the J end by 2 bases, with 15 bases between. The CDR3 spans 16 residues. CDR3: CASSSNRVGGNQPQHF. CDR3 nucleotide sequence: TGTGCCAGCAGTTCAAACAGGGTGGGAGGCAATCAGCCCCAGCATTTT. Together with reference TRBV28 and TRBJ1-5, the CDR3 gives the full variable domain: DVKVTQSSRYLVKRTGEKVFLECVQDMDHENMFWYRQDPGLGLRLIYFSYDVKMKEKGDIPEGYSVSREKKERFSLILESASTNQTSMYLCASSSNRVGGNQPQHFGDGTRLSIL.

This chain connects TRBV5-1 to TRBJ1-1; D is unclear. The germline CDR1 and CDR2 sequences are SGHRS and YFSETQ. Trimming left V 5 bases short and J 2 bases short, with 13 bases between. The CDR3 sequence is 14 residues long. The CDR3 spells CASRSGVGNTEAFF. In DNA, the CDR3 is TGCGCCAGCAGGTCCGGAGTCGGCAACACTGAAGCTTTCTTT.

This clone has just a few counts. Other DNA sequences from this sample encode an identical CDR3 as well. The CDR3 coding sequence is TGTGCCAGCAGCCAAGACCTGGGGGGAACCGGGGAGCTGTTTTTT. Translation: CASSQDLGGTGELFF. The genes are TRBV4-2 and TRBJ2-2; D is possibly TRBD2 (6 bases). V dropped 0 bases and J dropped 5 bases, with 10 bases sitting between them. Germline CDR1 LGHNA, CDR2 YNFKEQ. The CDR3 runs to 15 residues.

Note on this clone: A read error may produce the germline difference seen at one junction end. The chain combines TRBV7-9 with TRBJ1-1; unclear D gene. Germline V gives CDR1 SEHNR, CDR2 FQNEAQ (reference sequence). The CDR3 loop spans 12 amino acids. The CDR3 sequence is CSSSIFSTEAFF. The CDR3 DNA is TGTTCCAGCAGCATTTTTAGCACTGAAGCTTTCTTT.